This T cell receptor (beta chain) was found in a study of blood T cell repertoires in COVID-19. Study-level background: From the United States, Italy and Spain came samples of acute and convalescent COVID-19. PBMCs, B-cell-depleted T cells, or T cells were the source of the cDNA or gDNA that made up the material.

The germline gives CDR1 MDHEN, CDR2 SYDVKM. CDR3 length: 16 amino acids. Deletions cut 2 bases from V and 1 base from J, with 13 bases between. Source study methods: Estimation of nucleated cell counts relied on the amplification of reference gene primers. Repertoires were generated with immunoSEQ multiplex PCR, while TCRdb's copy carries only in-frame clones and drops some. V and J calls and clone size are copied from that table; D and trimming were computed from the DNA. The repertoire has over 90,000 clones, around nine tenths of them found once; the top ten carry around 3%. The V gene is TRBV28, the J gene TRBJ2-3; weak D call: TRBD1 (5 bases). The receptor comes from a man over 45 with active or convalescent COVID-19. Sequencing used peripheral blood. The CDR3 sequence: CASSLRGRQGTDTQYF. The CDR3 DNA is TGTGCCAGCAGTTTAAGGGGCAGACAAGGCACAGATACGCAGTATTTT.